The next 12 T cell receptor beta chains were all read from a single sample in a study of naive and memory T cell subsets. An equimolar mix of two oligonucleotides served as the beta constant-region primer for TRBC1 and TRBC2. A single record per CDR3 protein comes from TCRdb applying MiXCR to the UMI-ligation and nested PCR reads. In the table there are tens of thousands of distinct CDR3 sequences, roughly 7% of which are singletons. Sequenced material: central memory CD4+ T cells from blood. These receptors all come from a human donor in good health.

This clonotype was seen a handful of times. The chain employs TRBV7-2 and TRBJ2-2; D call uncertain. V was shortened by 4 bases and J by 0 bases, with 3 bases between the two germline ends. The CDR3 loop spans 13 amino acids. Germline-derived CDR1 and CDR2 are SGHTA and FQGNSA. The CDR3 reads CASSWTNTGELFF. Here the CDR3 DNA reads TGTGCCAGCAGCTGGACGAACACCGGGGAGCTGTTTTTT.

At least ten counts were recorded for this clonotype. The chain employs TRBV4-1 and TRBJ1-2; D is undetermined. CDR1 is MGHRA, CDR2 YSYEKL, per germline. The CDR3 covers 17 residues. With 1 base removed from V and 4 bases from J, the gap between germline ends came to 19 bases. The CDR3 DNA follows: TGCGCCAGCAGCCAAGCCCAAGGGCAGGAGGCTTTCTATGGCTACACCTTC. Protein sequence: CASSQAQGQEAFYGYTF.

This clonotype was counted between two and nine times. V usage is TRBV13 and J usage is TRBJ2-7, with D unclear. This CDR3 is 13 amino acids long. CDR1 is PRHDT and CDR2 is FYEKMQ in the germline V gene (reference sequence). Trimming took 3 bases from V and 3 from J, leaving 9 bases between them. The CDR3 region has the DNA TGTGCCAGCAGCTTTTCCTGGGGCTACGAGCAGTACTTC. Its translation is CASSFSWGYEQYF.

The sample holds many counts of this clonotype. The chain employs TRBV6-1 and TRBJ2-7; no reliable D call. Germline V gives CDR1 MNHNS, CDR2 SASEGT. The CDR3 is 14 amino acids. V was trimmed by 8 bases and J by 2 bases, leaving 16 bases between them. The CDR3 DNA follows: TGTGCCAGCGCGGTTCCAAAGGATCCCTACGAGCAGTACTTC. Residues: CASAVPKDPYEQYF.

This clonotype was recorded many times. The V call is TRBV20-1, the J call TRBJ1-2; 7 positions match TRBD1. The CDR3 totals 13 residues. Trimming removed 5 bases from V and 9 bases from J; junction bases left unmatched: 12. Germline CDR1 and CDR2: DFQATT and SNEGSKA (reference sequence). The CDR3 DNA reads TGCAGTGCTTTCCGACAGGGCCCTATAAGCTACACCTTC. Translated: CSAFRQGPISYTF.

This clonotype occurred a few times. The chain is built from TRBV20-1 and TRBJ2-1; the D gene is possibly TRBD2 (6 bases). This CDR3 comprises 20 residues. The V gene's germline CDR1 is DFQATT and CDR2 SNEGSKA (reference sequence). V lost 0 bases and J 2 bases, leaving 26 bases between the germline ends. CDR3 region: CSARDTSRDLGRRTYNEQFF. Here the CDR3 DNA reads TGCAGTGCTAGAGATACTTCCCGGGACTTAGGTCGTCGTACCTACAATGAGCAGTTCTTC.

The chain combines TRBV9 with TRBJ2-3; 11 nucleotides agree with TRBD2. The CDR3 loop spans 17 amino acids. Germline values: CDR1 SGDLS, CDR2 YYNGEE. J lost 0 bases, V lost 0 bases, and 3 bases had no gene match. CDR3 amino acids: CASSVDLAGGSTDTQYF. The CDR3 region has the DNA TGTGCCAGCAGCGTAGACCTAGCGGGGGGTAGCACAGATACGCAGTATTTT.

The J gene is TRBJ2-1, the V gene TRBV6-2 or TRBV6-3; TRBD2 agrees at 7 bases. The V gene end was trimmed by 2 bases and the J gene end by 7 bases; junction bases not matched to a gene: 11. The CDR3 is made up of 16 amino acids. The germline CDR1 and CDR2 sequences are MNHEY and SVGEGT. CDR3 protein: CASSYGGSGSGNEQFF. DNA of the CDR3: TGTGCCAGCAGTTACGGCGGGAGTGGTAGTGGGAATGAGCAGTTCTTC.

Only a few counts were recorded for this clonotype. CDR3: CASRRQGYTF. The CDR3, as DNA: TGTGCCAGCAGGCGTCAGGGCTACACCTTC. The J gene is TRBJ1-2, the V gene TRBV28; D not certain. V was trimmed by 6 bases and J by 8 bases, leaving 7 bases between them. CDR3 length: 10 residues. In germline, CDR1 is MDHEN, CDR2 SYDVKM.

This clonotype occurred many times. The genes are TRBV5-1 and TRBJ2-3, with 9 positions matching TRBD1. Germline CDR1 SGHRS, CDR2 YFSETQ. CDR3 length: 14 amino acids. With V trimmed by 7 bases and J by 5 bases, 8 bases remained unmatched. CDR3 in amino acids: CASEKQGARDTQYF. CDR3 in DNA: TGCGCCAGCGAAAAACAGGGGGCGAGAGATACGCAGTATTTT.

This clonotype was picked up many times. The rearrangement joins TRBV11-3 to TRBJ2-5, with no clear D. CDR3 size: 13 residues. From germline, CDR1 is SGHNT and CDR2 YENEEA. V lost 3 bases to trimming and J lost 3 bases, with 8 bases between them. CDR3: CASSFMGKETQYF. The CDR3 DNA reads TGTGCCAGCAGCTTTATGGGAAAAGAGACCCAGTACTTC. The entire variable domain, with the rest obtained from reference TRBV11-3 and TRBJ2-5, is as follows: EAGVVQSPRYKIIEKKQPVAFWCNPISGHNTLYWYLQNLGQGPELLIRYENEEAVDDSQLPKDRFSAERLKGVDSTLKIQPAELGDSAVYLCASSFMGKETQYFGPGTRLLVL.

In this sample, this clonotype turned up a few times. The chain is built from TRBV19 and TRBJ2-1, with D possibly being TRBD2 (6 bases). The CDR3 has 15 residues. In germline, CDR1 is LNHDA, CDR2 SQIVND (reference sequence). Trimming took off 6 bases at V and 3 bases at J, with 15 bases between the two ends. CDR3 loop: CASRRPGLIYNEQFF. CDR3 bases: TGTGCCAGTAGGCGACCGGGACTTATCTACAATGAGCAGTTCTTC.